These 25 T cell receptor beta chains were sequenced from one sample in a study of beta chain features in type 1 diabetes. These receptors' targets are unknown. Isolated RNA was reverse transcribed in full, so expressed TCRB transcripts were sequenced. The assay was immunoSEQ multiplex PCR, and TCRdb's table has in-frame clones only and misses some. The sample consists of approximately 270,000 clones, roughly an eighth of them appearing once. Study-level points and caveats: All four CD4+ subsets of Type 1 diabetes patients contained TCRB CDR3s that were moderately but significantly shorter.

Sequencing input: naive CD4+ T cells from blood. The receptors derive from a man aged 30 to 45 with type 1 diabetes.

The chain links TRBV7-2 to TRBJ2-1; D is undetermined. This CDR3 is 14 amino acids long. Germline assignment: CDR1 SGHTA and CDR2 FQGNSA. Trimming pared 6 bases from V and 5 bases from J, leaving 14 bases between. The CDR3 loop is CASRKTGRDNEQFF. DNA for the CDR3: TGTGCCAGCAGGAAAACTGGCCGGGACAATGAGCAGTTCTTC.

This clone was recorded a few times. The chain uses TRBV19 and TRBJ1-1; D is unresolved. The ends were cut back, 7 bases at V and 3 bases at J, with 6 bases in the middle. Per germline, CDR1 LNHDA and CDR2 SQIVND (reference sequence). The CDR3 loop spans 11 amino acids. This CDR3 is CASMRDTEAFF. CDR3 DNA: TGTGCCAGTATGCGGGACACTGAAGCTTTCTTT.

The rearrangement joins TRBV5-1 to TRBJ1-5, with TRBD1 matching over 9 bases. There are 16 residues in the CDR3. The V segment lost 4 bases and the J segment 7 bases; nucleotides outside the gene matches: 12. Per germline, CDR1 SGHRS and CDR2 YFSETQ. The CDR3: CASSPIPGQGDQPQHF. CDR3 DNA sequence: TGCGCCAGCAGCCCGATCCCGGGACAGGGAGACCAGCCCCAGCATTTT.

This clone was seen more than once but under ten times. The CDR3, as DNA: TGTGCCAGCATAGTAGCGGGGTCCTCCTACAATGAGCAGTTCTTC. Amino acids: CASIVAGSSYNEQFF. The chain has TRBV7-2 and TRBJ2-1; TRBD2 aligns across 8 bases. The germline gives CDR1 SGHTA, CDR2 FQGNSA. The CDR3 contains 15 residues. Unmatched junction bases numbered 5, after V lost 7 bases and J lost 0 bases.

The rearrangement uses TRBV28 and TRBJ2-5, with a tentative D call TRBD2 (6 bases). CDR1 MDHEN and CDR2 SYDVKM come from the germline V gene. The ends were cut back, 5 bases at V and 5 bases at J, with 21 bases in the middle. The CDR3 runs 16 residues. The CDR3 DNA sequence: TGTGCCAGCAGTACCCCCTCCCGGAGGGGTTCGGAGACCCAGTACTTC. This codes for CASSTPSRRGSETQYF.

This rearrangement joins TRBV6-5 to TRBJ1-1; D gene unclear. The CDR3 spans 13 residues. V shed 5 bases and J shed 8 bases, with 15 bases lying between them. CDR1 is MNHEY and CDR2 is SVGAGI in the germline V gene. The CDR3 loop reads CASSTTSVREAFF. CDR3 nucleotides: TGTGCCAGCAGTACAACCTCGGTGAGGGAAGCTTTCTTT.

The chain combines TRBV7-9 with TRBJ1-4; tentative D call: TRBD1 (6 bases). The V end lost 5 bases, the J end lost 3 bases, and 13 bases lay between the germline ends. This CDR3 has 15 residues. Per germline, CDR1 SEHNR and CDR2 FQNEAQ (reference sequence). CDR3 region: CASSPPGGPNEKLFF. The CDR3 nucleotides read TGTGCCAGCAGCCCCCCGGGGGGCCCTAATGAAAAACTGTTTTTT.

The rearrangement joins TRBV5-1 to TRBJ2-7; weak D call: TRBD2 (5 bases). CDR3 length equals 16 residues. The germline V gene has CDR1 SGHRS and CDR2 YFSETQ. Trimming stripped 3 bases from V and 2 bases from J, with 18 bases between. CDR3 DNA: TGCGCCAGCAGCTATAGGGAGAGCTTAAATACCTACGAGCAGTACTTC. This sequence encodes CASSYRESLNTYEQYF.

This clone appeared once. The CDR3 loop reads CASSILGTGEIGYTF. In DNA, the CDR3 is TGTGCCAGTAGTATATTGGGGACAGGGGAGATTGGCTACACCTTC. V gene TRBV19 combines with J gene TRBJ1-2; TRBD1 matches at 10 bases. CDR1 and CDR2 from the germline V gene are LNHDA and SQIVND (reference sequence). This CDR3 spans 15 amino acids. Losses at the gene ends were 2 bases for V and 7 bases for J; bases not matched to a gene: 7.

This clone was detected a few times. The chain carries TRBV5-4 and TRBJ2-7, with 9 bases that match TRBD2. The CDR3 is 14 residues long. The germline gives CDR1 SGHNT, CDR2 YYREEE (reference sequence). The V segment lost 2 bases and the J segment 6 bases; nucleotides outside the gene matches: 6. CDR3 coding DNA: TGTGCCAGCAGCTTCGGGACTAGCCTCACCGAGCAGTACTTC. This sequence encodes CASSFGTSLTEQYF.

This clone has more than one count but fewer than ten. V usage is TRBV19 and J usage is TRBJ2-1, with TRBD2 as a possible D gene (6 bases). The CDR3 is 13 residues long. Trimming left V 4 bases short and J 4 bases short, with 8 bases between. Germline CDR1 LNHDA, CDR2 SQIVND (reference sequence). The chain's CDR3 is CASSTGTYNEQFF. Written as DNA, the CDR3 is TGTGCCAGTAGTACCGGGACTTACAATGAGCAGTTCTTC.

This clone was counted only a few times. The chain combines TRBV28 with TRBJ2-5, with D perhaps TRBD2 (6 bases). This CDR3 is built from 16 residues. Germline V gives CDR1 MDHEN, CDR2 SYDVKM. Trimming removed 3 bases at V and 0 bases at J, with 14 bases between. The CDR3 sequence: CASSFFRGRNQETQYF. DNA for the CDR3: TGTGCCAGCAGTTTCTTCCGGGGGAGAAACCAAGAGACCCAGTACTTC.

This clone was observed a few times. The chain combines TRBV30 with TRBJ2-1, with D unresolved. CDR1 is GTSNPN, CDR2 SVGIG, per germline (reference sequence). CDR3 length equals 11 residues. The ends were cut back, 8 bases at V and 9 bases at J, with 14 bases in the middle. CDR3 protein: CARGSGGEQFF. In DNA, the CDR3 is TGTGCCAGAGGTTCCGGCGGTGAGCAGTTCTTC.

The table lists this clone with a few counts. V and J are TRBV2 and TRBJ2-1; the D gene is possibly TRBD2 (6 bases). V was pared by 8 bases and J by 3 bases, with 14 bases between. The CDR3 is 14 residues long. The germline V gene has CDR1 SNHLY and CDR2 FYNNEI. CDR3 nucleotide sequence: TGTGCCAGCGGCTCGACGGGAGTCTACAATGAGCAGTTCTTC. Residues: CASGSTGVYNEQFF.

V usage is TRBV4-2 and J usage is TRBJ1-5; TRBD1 might be the D (6 bases). The CDR3 runs 17 residues. Germline V gene data show CDR1 as LGHNA and CDR2 as YNFKEQ. Between the trimmed V and J ends, which lost 3 bases and 2 bases, there was a span of 17 bases. The CDR3, as DNA: TGTGCCAGCAGCCAGGAATGGGGGGGGGCGGGCAATCAGCCCCAGCATTTT. Its translation is CASSQEWGGAGNQPQHF.

The genes are TRBV5-1 and TRBJ1-5; 7 positions match TRBD1. Germline CDR1 reads SGHRS; CDR2 reads YFSETQ. CDR3 length equals 15 residues. V was pared by 4 bases and J by 7 bases, with 11 bases of the junction left unmatched. Written as DNA, the CDR3 is TGCGCCAGCAGCACCGGAGGGACAGATACCCAGCCCCAGCATTTT. It is translated as CASSTGGTDTQPQHF.

The chain uses TRBV28 and TRBJ2-4; tentative D call: TRBD2 (6 bases). The germline CDR1 and CDR2 sequences are MDHEN and SYDVKM. Trimming cost V 10 bases and J 7 bases, with 11 bases left between them. This CDR3 is 11 amino acids long. The CDR3 nucleotides read TGTGCCACCGGGACTTATAACATTCAGTACTTC. This encodes CATGTYNIQYF.

V is TRBV7-2 and J is TRBJ2-1; 7 bases match TRBD2. Per the germline V gene, CDR1 is SGHTA and CDR2 is FQGNSA. The CDR3 consists of 16 residues. V dropped 0 bases and J dropped 10; count of bases not matched to a gene: 12. DNA for the CDR3: TGTGCCAGCAGCTTAGCCCGTGGAGCTCCAGCGGGGGAGCAGTTCTTC. Translation: CASSLARGAPAGEQFF.

This clone was detected a few times. The chain joins TRBV9 to TRBJ2-7; TRBD2 is a possible D gene (5 bases). The CDR3 has 15 amino acids. Per the germline V gene, CDR1 is SGDLS and CDR2 is YYNGEE. Trimming took off 0 bases at V and 2 bases at J, with 12 bases between the two ends. The CDR3 sequence: CASSVVVTGTYEQYF. The CDR3 DNA follows: TGTGCCAGCAGCGTAGTGGTTACCGGGACCTACGAGCAGTACTTC.

This clone occurred a few times. In DNA form, the CDR3 reads TGTGCCAGCGGGGGTCGGGACAAATACTACGAGCAGTACTTC. Translated: CASGGRDKYYEQYF. This rearrangement joins TRBV28 to TRBJ2-7; possible D gene TRBD1, 6 bases. The length of the CDR3 is 14 residues. Germline V gene lookup returns CDR1 MDHEN and CDR2 SYDVKM. The V and J ends lost 8 bases and 3 bases respectively, with 17 bases between them.

The J gene is TRBJ2-2, the V gene TRBV7-9, with TRBD2 as a possible D gene (6 bases). Germline loops: CDR1 SEHNR, CDR2 FQNEAQ (reference sequence). With 6 bases removed from V and 6 bases from J, the gap between germline ends came to 17 bases. The CDR3 spans 15 residues. The DNA for the CDR3 is TGTGCCAGCAGGTCAAGGACGGGGGTTCCCGGGGAGCTGTTTTTT. Protein product: CASRSRTGVPGELFF.

Note on this clone: At the DNA level, this CDR3 is encoded by other sequences in the same sample as well. The chain employs TRBV5-4 and TRBJ2-5; D not resolved. The CDR3 totals 12 residues. CDR1 is SGHNT, CDR2 YYREEE, per germline (reference sequence). The germline V and J ends were trimmed by 1 base and 2 bases, with 3 bases remaining between them. The CDR3 DNA reads as TGTGCCAGCAGCTTGTCTCAAGAGACCCAGTACTTC. This gives the protein CASSLSQETQYF.

This clone has more than one count but fewer than ten. This chain joins TRBV9 and TRBJ1-2; tentatively, D is TRBD1 (5 bases). Germline CDR1 reads SGDLS; CDR2 reads YYNGEE. This CDR3 comprises 15 residues. Trimming removed 1 base from V and 2 bases from J, with 12 bases in between. The CDR3 DNA reads TGTGCCAGCAGCGTATCAGGGAACGCAAACTATGGCTACACCTTC. Translation: CASSVSGNANYGYTF. Using reference TRBV9 and TRBJ1-2 for the parts outside the CDR3, the full variable domain is DSGVTQTPKHLITATGQRVTLRCSPRSGDLSVYWYQQSLDQGLQFLIQYYNGEERAKGNILERFSAQQFPDLHSELNLSSLELGDSALYFCASSVSGNANYGYTFGSGTRLTVV.

This rearrangement joins TRBV9 to TRBJ2-5, with D possibly TRBD1 on 6 matching bases. The V gene's germline CDR1 is SGDLS and CDR2 YYNGEE. The CDR3 extends over 15 amino acids. V was cut by 9 bases and J by 3 bases, with 21 bases left in between. The CDR3 region has the DNA TGTGCCACCGAGCATGACAGGATACAAAAAGAGACCCAGTACTTC. This encodes CATEHDRIQKETQYF.

This chain connects TRBV5-1 to TRBJ2-5; D is ambiguous. Trimming removed 2 bases from V and 5 bases from J, with 16 bases in between. CDR1 and CDR2 from the germline V gene are SGHRS and YFSETQ. The CDR3 has 15 amino acids. The CDR3 nucleotides read TGCGCCAGCAGCTTTTTGTCAGGTATTCAGGAGACCCAGTACTTC. It encodes CASSFLSGIQETQYF.